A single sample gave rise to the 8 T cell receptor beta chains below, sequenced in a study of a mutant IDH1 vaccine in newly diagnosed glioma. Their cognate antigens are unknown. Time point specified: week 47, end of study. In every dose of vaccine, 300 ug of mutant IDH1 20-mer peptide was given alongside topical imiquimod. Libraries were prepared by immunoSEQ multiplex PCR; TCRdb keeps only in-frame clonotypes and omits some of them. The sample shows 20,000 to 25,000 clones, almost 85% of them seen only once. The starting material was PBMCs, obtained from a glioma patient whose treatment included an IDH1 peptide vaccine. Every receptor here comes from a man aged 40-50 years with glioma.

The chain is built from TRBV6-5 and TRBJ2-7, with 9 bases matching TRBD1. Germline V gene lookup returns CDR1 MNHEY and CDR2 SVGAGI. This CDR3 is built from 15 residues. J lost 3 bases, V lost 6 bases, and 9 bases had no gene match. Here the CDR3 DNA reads TGTGCCAGCAGATCCACCGGGACAGGGAACTACGAGCAGTACTTC. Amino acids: CASRSTGTGNYEQYF.

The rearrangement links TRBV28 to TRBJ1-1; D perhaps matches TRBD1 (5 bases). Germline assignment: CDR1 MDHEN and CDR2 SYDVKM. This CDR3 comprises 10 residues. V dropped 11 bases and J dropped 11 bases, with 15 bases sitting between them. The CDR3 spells CAASGGRAFF. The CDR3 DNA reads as TGTGCCGCCAGTGGGGGTCGCGCTTTCTTT.

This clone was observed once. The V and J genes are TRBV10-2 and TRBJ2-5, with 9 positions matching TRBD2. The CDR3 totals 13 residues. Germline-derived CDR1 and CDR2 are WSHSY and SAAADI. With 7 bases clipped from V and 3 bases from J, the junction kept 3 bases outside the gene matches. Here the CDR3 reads CASKSSGKETQYF. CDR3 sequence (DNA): TGCGCCAGCAAATCTAGCGGGAAAGAGACCCAGTACTTC.

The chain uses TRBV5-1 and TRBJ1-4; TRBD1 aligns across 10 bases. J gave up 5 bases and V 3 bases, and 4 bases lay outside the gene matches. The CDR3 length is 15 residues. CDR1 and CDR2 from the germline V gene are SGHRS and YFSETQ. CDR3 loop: CASSSEGQGNEKLFF. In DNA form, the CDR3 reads TGCGCCAGCAGCTCGGAGGGACAGGGGAATGAAAAACTGTTTTTT.

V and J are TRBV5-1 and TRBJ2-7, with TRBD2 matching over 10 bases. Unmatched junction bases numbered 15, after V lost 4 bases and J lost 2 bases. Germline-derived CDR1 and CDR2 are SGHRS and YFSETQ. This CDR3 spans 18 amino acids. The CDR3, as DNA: TGCGCCAGCAGCCCGGGCTCTAGCGGGAGTCAGGTCCCCTACGAGCAGTACTTC. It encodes CASSPGSSGSQVPYEQYF.

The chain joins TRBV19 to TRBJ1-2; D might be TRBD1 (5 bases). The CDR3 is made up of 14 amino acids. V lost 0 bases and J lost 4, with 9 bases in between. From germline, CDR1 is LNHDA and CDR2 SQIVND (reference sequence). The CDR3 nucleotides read TGTGCCAGTAGTATAGATACAGGTCTCTATGGCTACACCTTC. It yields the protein CASSIDTGLYGYTF.

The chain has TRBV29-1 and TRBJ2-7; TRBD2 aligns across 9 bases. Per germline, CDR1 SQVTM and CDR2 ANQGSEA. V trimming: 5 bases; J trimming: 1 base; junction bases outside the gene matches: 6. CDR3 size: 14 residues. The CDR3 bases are TGCAGCGTTAACCCCAGCGGGAGGTCCTACGAGCAGTACTTC. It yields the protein CSVNPSGRSYEQYF.

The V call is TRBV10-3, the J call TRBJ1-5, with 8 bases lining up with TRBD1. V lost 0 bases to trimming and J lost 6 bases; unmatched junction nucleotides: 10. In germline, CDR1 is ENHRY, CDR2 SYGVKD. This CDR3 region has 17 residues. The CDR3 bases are TGTGCCATCAGTGAGTCTTGGGGACAGGTTCGGGGTCAGCCCCAGCATTTT. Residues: CAISESWGQVRGQPQHF.